The T cell receptor (beta chain) under discussion was sequenced for a study of spatial heterogeneity in lung cancer. Study summary: A unique TCR and UMI combination showed up more than ten times in raw reads, on average.

A few counts support this clonotype. This CDR3 region has 20 residues. Trimming took 0 bases from V and 3 from J; bases not matched to a gene: 17. CDR1 and CDR2 from the germline V gene are LNHDA and SQIVND (reference sequence). Every individual TCR cDNA molecule carried its own unique molecular identifier, which allowed correction of PCR and sequencing errors. TCRdb recomputed calls from the 5' RACE reads with MiXCR, one row per CDR3 protein. The sample consists of around 87,000 distinct CDR3 sequences, 12% of them appearing once. Time point of the sample: sample taken at primary tumor resection. Whole RNA was taken from tumor, nontumor lung or frozen PBMC; it was then sequenced unsorted.

This clonotype was obtained from a male donor with early-stage non-small cell lung cancer. The source material was PBMCs, sampled at surgery. J is TRBJ2-1 and V is TRBV19; 7 bases align to TRBD1. CDR3 loop: CASSIDQIKTGRIVYNEQFF. The CDR3 DNA sequence: TGTGCCAGTAGTATAGACCAAATTAAGACAGGGAGAATAGTCTACAATGAGCAGTTCTTC.